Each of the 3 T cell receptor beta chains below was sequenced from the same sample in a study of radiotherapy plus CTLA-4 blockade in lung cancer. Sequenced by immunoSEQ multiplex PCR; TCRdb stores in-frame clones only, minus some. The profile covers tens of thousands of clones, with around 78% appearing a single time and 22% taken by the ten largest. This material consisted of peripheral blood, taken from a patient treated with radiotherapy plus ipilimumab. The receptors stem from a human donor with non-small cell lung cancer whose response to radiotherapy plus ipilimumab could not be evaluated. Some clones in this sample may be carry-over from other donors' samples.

The CDR3 reads CSGQTENYGYTF. As DNA, the CDR3 is TGCAGCGGGCAGACTGAGAACTATGGCTACACCTTC. The V and J genes are TRBV29-1 and TRBJ1-2; D remains unclear. The CDR3 covers 12 residues. V lost 7 bases and J lost 2, with 11 bases in between. The V gene's germline CDR1 is SQVTM and CDR2 ANQGSEA.

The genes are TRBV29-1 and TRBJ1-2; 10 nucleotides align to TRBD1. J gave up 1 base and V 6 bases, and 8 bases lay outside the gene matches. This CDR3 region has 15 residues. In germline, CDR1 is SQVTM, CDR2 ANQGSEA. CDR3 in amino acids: CSVTGGQGVNYGYTF. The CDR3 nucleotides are TGCAGCGTGACCGGCGGACAGGGGGTTAACTATGGCTACACCTTC.

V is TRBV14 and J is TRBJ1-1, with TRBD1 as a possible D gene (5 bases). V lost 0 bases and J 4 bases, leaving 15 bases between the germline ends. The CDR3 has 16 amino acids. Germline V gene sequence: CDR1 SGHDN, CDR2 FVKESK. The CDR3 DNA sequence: TGTGCCAGCAGCCAAGATGAACACTGGGGGGGCACTGAAGCTTTCTTT. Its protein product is CASSQDEHWGGTEAFF.